A selection of T cell receptor beta chains follows, all from one sample in a study of OX40 agonist ivuxolimab in advanced cancers. TCRdb's copy holds only in-frame clones and misses some; the assay was immunoSEQ multiplex PCR. This table has about 57,000 clones, around 83% appearing once. This specimen was CD4+ or CD8+ T cells sorted from blood, taken in a trial of the OX40 agonist ivuxolimab. The source of these receptors is an adult with an advanced solid tumor such as melanoma, head and neck, liver or kidney cancer. CDR3s include the opening cysteine and the closing phenylalanine or tryptophan. Each record gives: V gene, J gene, D gene, clone size, CDR3 protein, CDR3 DNA. D genes are given only for firm matches. The size of a clone is reported for some rows only, either as once, few or many, or as a class for expanded clones.

TRBV11-2	TRBJ1-1	NA	NA	CASSAIRGHTEAFF	TGTGCCAGCAGCGCAATACGCGGGCACACTGAAGCTTTCTTT
TRBV6-5	TRBJ2-7	NA	once	CASRTTGSYEQYF	TGTGCCAGCAGAACTACAGGGTCCTACGAGCAGTACTTC
TRBV19	TRBJ1-4	TRBD1	NA	CASSLDPGGFNEKLFF	TGTGCCAGTAGTCTAGATCCAGGGGGCTTTAATGAAAAACTGTTTTTT
TRBV6-5	TRBJ1-5	NA	NA	CASSYEEHKPQHF	TGTGCCAGCAGTTACGAGGAACACAAGCCCCAGCATTTT
TRBV2	TRBJ2-1	TRBD2	NA	CASLLAGGYNEQFF	TGTGCCAGCCTTTTGGCGGGAGGCTACAATGAGCAGTTCTTC
TRBV5-1	TRBJ1-1	NA	NA	CASSLSGPAGLMNTEAFF	TGCGCCAGCAGCTTGTCCGGACCCGCGGGTCTCATGAACACTGAAGCTTTCTTT
TRBV9	TRBJ2-3	TRBD2	NA	CASSVLPGLADTDTQYF	TGTGCCAGCAGCGTGCTTCCGGGACTAGCGGACACAGATACGCAGTATTTT
TRBV15	TRBJ2-2	NA	NA	CATSRELGGELFF	TGTGCCACCAGCAGAGAGTTGGGCGGGGAGCTGTTTTTT
TRBV9	TRBJ2-3	NA	NA	CASSVAWGSTDTQYF	TGTGCCAGCAGCGTCGCGTGGGGTAGCACAGATACGCAGTATTTT
TRBV19	TRBJ1-1	NA	NA	CASSIQGVNTEAFF	TGTGCCAGTAGTATTCAGGGCGTGAACACTGAAGCTTTCTTT
TRBV19	TRBJ1-2	NA	NA	CASSISRQENDYGYTF	TGTGCCAGTAGTATCTCCAGGCAGGAAAACGACTATGGCTACACCTTC
TRBV29-1	TRBJ2-1	TRBD2	NA	CSVVFGTSGGSEQFF	TGCAGCGTCGTTTTTGGGACTAGCGGGGGGTCGGAGCAGTTCTTC
TRBV7-9	TRBJ2-7	NA	NA	CASSLGGPGSRYF	TGTGCCAGCAGCTTAGGCGGCCCAGGGTCTAGGTACTTC
TRBV18	TRBJ1-1	NA	NA	CASSPQGNTEAFF	TGTGCCAGCTCACCCCAGGGGAACACTGAAGCTTTCTTT
TRBV5-4	TRBJ2-5	TRBD2	once	CASSLGVPGGPTQYF	TGTGCCAGCAGCTTGGGGGTACCGGGGGGGCCGACCCAGTACTTC
TRBV7-3	TRBJ2-7	NA	NA	CASSPSAEREQYF	TGTGCCAGCAGCCCTTCCGCCGAGCGGGAGCAGTACTTC
TRBV2	TRBJ1-2	NA	NA	CASSERDRDYGYTF	TGTGCCAGCAGTGAAAGGGACCGGGACTATGGCTACACCTTC
TRBV28	TRBJ2-7	TRBD2	NA	CASISGLDFSYEQYF	TGTGCCAGCATCTCGGGACTAGACTTCTCCTACGAGCAGTACTTC
TRBV2	TRBJ2-7	NA	NA	CASSETWGKYEQYF	TGTGCCAGCAGTGAAACGTGGGGAAAGTACGAGCAGTACTTC
TRBV15	TRBJ1-5	NA	medium-sized	CATTPRANQPQHF	TGTGCCACCACCCCCAGGGCCAATCAGCCCCAGCATTTT
TRBV30	TRBJ1-5	TRBD1	NA	CAWSVAGTANSNQPQHF	TGTGCCTGGAGTGTAGCCGGGACAGCAAATAGCAATCAGCCCCAGCATTTT
TRBV5-4	TRBJ2-3	TRBD2	NA	CASSLGASGGTDTQYF	TGTGCCAGCAGCTTGGGAGCTAGCGGGGGTACAGATACGCAGTATTTT
TRBV28	TRBJ1-5	TRBD1	NA	CASSSQDRGHVSQPQHF	TGTGCCAGCAGTTCCCAGGACAGGGGGCACGTCTCCCAGCCCCAGCATTTT
TRBV10-3	TRBJ1-2	NA	NA	CAIWSGGAGYGYTF	TGTGCCATCTGGTCTGGGGGCGCCGGTTATGGCTACACCTTC